This passage covers 32 T cell receptor beta chains from one sample sequenced in a study of blood T cell repertoires in COVID-19. Produced via immunoSEQ multiplex PCR; TCRdb's table is partial and in-frame only. The sample records approximately 100,000 clones, roughly 90% being singletons. Source material: peripheral blood. Receptor source: a human donor with acute or convalescent COVID-19. The donor label of this sample is uncertain.

V and J are TRBV19 and TRBJ1-2; 7 bases map to TRBD1. The CDR3 loop spans 17 amino acids. Germline V lookup: CDR1 LNHDA, CDR2 SQIVND (reference sequence). J gave up 8 bases and V 3 bases, and 18 bases lay outside the gene matches. The chain's CDR3 is CASSIPGRQGKGLGYTF. The CDR3 region has the DNA TGTGCCAGTAGTATCCCGGGGAGACAGGGCAAAGGCTTGGGCTACACCTTC.

This clone showed up just a few times. J is TRBJ2-7 and V is TRBV28, with 9 bases identical to TRBD2. Germline V CDR1 and CDR2: MDHEN, SYDVKM. The V segment lost 2 bases and the J segment 4 bases; nucleotides outside the gene matches: 3. This CDR3 spans 14 amino acids. CDR3 residues: CASSLKLAGYEQYF. The CDR3 DNA is TGTGCCAGCAGTTTAAAGCTAGCGGGATACGAGCAGTACTTC. The full variable domain, rest sourced from reference TRBV28 and TRBJ2-7, is DVKVTQSSRYLVKRTGEKVFLECVQDMDHENMFWYRQDPGLGLRLIYFSYDVKMKEKGDIPEGYSVSREKKERFSLILESASTNQTSMYLCASSLKLAGYEQYFGPGTRLTVT.

The chain employs TRBV4-2 and TRBJ2-5; D possibly corresponds to TRBD2 (6 bases). The V and J ends lost 2 bases and 5 bases respectively, with 18 bases between them. The CDR3 is 16 amino acids. The germline CDR1 and CDR2 sequences are LGHNA and YNFKEQ. In nucleotides, the CDR3 is TGTGCCAGCAGCCAATTTTCGACGGCCCGGGGGGAGACCCAGTACTTC. Translating it yields CASSQFSTARGETQYF.

The chain couples TRBV19 to TRBJ1-5; possible D gene TRBD1, 5 bases. The V gene's germline CDR1 is LNHDA and CDR2 SQIVND (reference sequence). The CDR3 runs 17 residues. Between the trimmed V and J ends, which lost 2 bases and 6 bases, there was a span of 20 bases. As DNA, the CDR3 is TGTGCCAGTAGTATACTCCCGCAGGGCACAGTGAGTCAGCCCCAGCATTTT. Its protein is CASSILPQGTVSQPQHF.

This chain's CDR3 is CASSEDGTTLQNEQFF. As DNA, the CDR3 is TGTGCCAGCAGTGAAGACGGGACTACATTACAAAATGAGCAGTTCTTC. This chain links TRBV6-1 with TRBJ2-1, with 7 nucleotides matching TRBD2. This CDR3 region has 16 residues. V lost 1 base and J lost 7; bases outside the gene matches: 10. Germline CDR1 is MNHNS and CDR2 is SASEGT.

The rearrangement joins TRBV4-2 to TRBJ1-1; the D is unclear. The CDR3 totals 14 residues. CDR1 LGHNA and CDR2 YNFKEQ come from the germline V gene. Trimming removed 0 bases from V and 0 bases from J, with 5 bases in between. The CDR3 bases are TGTGCCAGCAGCCAAGACCCAGTGAACACTGAAGCTTTCTTT. Its translation is CASSQDPVNTEAFF.

The rearrangement uses TRBV25-1 and TRBJ2-2; D gene uncertain. Germline lookup yields CDR1 MGHDK and CDR2 SYGVNS. V was trimmed by 3 bases and J by 5 bases, leaving 16 bases between them. The CDR3 covers 16 residues. CDR3 bases: TGTGCCAGCAGTGATACAGTCAAGGCGCCGACCGGGGAGCTGTTTTTT. It yields the protein CASSDTVKAPTGELFF.

V gene TRBV7-3 combines with J gene TRBJ2-6; D may be TRBD1 (5 bases). This CDR3 comprises 10 residues. Germline CDR1 reads SGHTA; CDR2 reads FQGTGA. V gave up 7 bases and J gave up 12 bases, with 7 bases separating them. In nucleotides, the CDR3 is TGTGCCAGCACCCAGGGCGTCCTGACTTTC. It encodes CASTQGVLTF.

This clone appeared a few times. The rearrangement links TRBV7-9 to TRBJ1-3; D gene uncertain. The CDR3 has 13 amino acids. Per germline, CDR1 SEHNR and CDR2 FQNEAQ (reference sequence). Trimming removed 1 base from V and 4 bases from J, with 5 bases in between. The CDR3 spells CASSLVPGNTIYF. CDR3 sequence (DNA): TGTGCCAGCAGCTTAGTCCCGGGAAACACCATATATTTT. Supplemented by reference TRBV7-9 and TRBJ1-3, the full variable domain reads DTGVSQNPRHKITKRGQNVTFRCDPISEHNRLYWYRQTLGQGPEFLTYFQNEAQLEKSRLLSDRFSAERPKGSFSTLEIQRTEQGDSAMYLCASSLVPGNTIYFGEGSWLTVV.

The rearrangement links TRBV7-9 to TRBJ1-5; D uncertain. This CDR3 has 12 residues. Trimming cost V 5 bases and J 4 bases, with 6 bases left between them. The germline V gene encodes CDR1 SEHNR and CDR2 FQNEAQ (reference sequence). The CDR3 DNA reads as TGTGCCAGCAGCCCCCAGAATCAGCCCCAGCATTTT. This codes for CASSPQNQPQHF.

The chain uses TRBV7-9 and TRBJ1-1, with 9 positions matching TRBD1. J was trimmed by 5 bases and V by 7 bases; bases with no gene match: 11. Per germline, CDR1 SEHNR and CDR2 FQNEAQ (reference sequence). This CDR3 comprises 15 residues. The CDR3 sequence is CASTPPGQGETEAFF. The CDR3 DNA is TGTGCCAGCACCCCCCCGGGACAGGGAGAGACTGAAGCTTTCTTT. Based on the CDR3 plus reference TRBV7-9 and TRBJ1-1, the full variable domain is DTGVSQNPRHKITKRGQNVTFRCDPISEHNRLYWYRQTLGQGPEFLTYFQNEAQLEKSRLLSDRFSAERPKGSFSTLEIQRTEQGDSAMYLCASTPPGQGETEAFFGQGTRLTVV.

CDR3 DNA: TGTGCCAGCAGCTTAGGTCGAGGACTGGACAAAAACATTCAGTACTTC. This sequence encodes CASSLGRGLDKNIQYF. The chain carries TRBV7-9 and TRBJ2-4, with a weak D call TRBD2 (5 bases). CDR3 size: 16 residues. The germline gives CDR1 SEHNR, CDR2 FQNEAQ (reference sequence). The V end lost 1 base, the J end lost 3 bases, and 13 bases lay between the germline ends. The entire variable domain, with the rest obtained from reference TRBV7-9 and TRBJ2-4, is as follows: DTGVSQNPRHKITKRGQNVTFRCDPISEHNRLYWYRQTLGQGPEFLTYFQNEAQLEKSRLLSDRFSAERPKGSFSTLEIQRTEQGDSAMYLCASSLGRGLDKNIQYFGAGTRLSVL.

Here the CDR3 reads CAIGAQTGMGDTQYF. In DNA form, the CDR3 reads TGTGCCATCGGGGCCCAGACAGGGATGGGAGATACGCAGTATTTT. The genes are TRBV10-3 and TRBJ2-3; 7 nucleotides agree with TRBD1. The CDR3 loop spans 15 amino acids. V gave up 8 bases and J gave up 5 bases; unmatched junction bases: 13. Per germline, CDR1 ENHRY and CDR2 SYGVKD.

The chain has TRBV5-1 and TRBJ2-2; 14 bases line up with TRBD2. The germline CDR1 and CDR2 sequences are SGHRS and YFSETQ. This CDR3 spans 16 amino acids. Trimming took 6 bases from V and 6 from J; bases not matched to a gene: 7. The CDR3 DNA sequence: TGCGCCAGCAAGGGACTAGCGGGAGTCGGCGCCGGGGAGCTGTTTTTT. Translation: CASKGLAGVGAGELFF.

The chain links TRBV5-4 to TRBJ2-1; 10 bases agree with TRBD2. The CDR3 length is 16 residues. CDR1 is SGHNT, CDR2 YYREEE, per germline (reference sequence). With 3 bases clipped from V and 4 bases from J, the junction kept 7 bases outside the gene matches. For the CDR3, the DNA is TGTGCCAGCAGCTCCGGACTAGCGGTCGTTTACAATGAGCAGTTCTTC. This translates into CASSSGLAVVYNEQFF. The full variable domain, with the rest looked up from reference TRBV5-4 and TRBJ2-1, is ETGVTQSPTHLIKTRGQQVTLRCSSQSGHNTVSWYQQALGQGPQFIFQYYREEENGRGNFPPRFSGLQFPNYSSELNVNALELDDSALYLCASSSGLAVVYNEQFFGPGTRLTVL.

This clone was counted once. The genes are TRBV6-1 and TRBJ2-7; TRBD1 matches 9 bases. Germline V lookup: CDR1 MNHNS, CDR2 SASEGT. There are 14 residues in the CDR3. J was trimmed by 6 bases and V by 2 bases; bases with no gene match: 5. CDR3 sequence reads: CASSEWTGVPEQYF. The CDR3 coding sequence is TGTGCCAGCAGTGAATGGACAGGGGTTCCCGAGCAGTACTTC.

The genes are TRBV11-2 and TRBJ1-5; possible D gene TRBD1, 6 bases. Germline assignment: CDR1 SGHAT and CDR2 FQNNGV. The CDR3 runs 15 residues. Between the trimmed V and J ends, which lost 3 bases and 6 bases, there was a span of 15 bases. CDR3: CASSLDHRAGQPQHF. The CDR3 nucleotides read TGTGCCAGCAGCTTGGACCACAGGGCTGGTCAGCCCCAGCATTTT.

This rearrangement joins TRBV4-3 to TRBJ1-2; 7 bases fit TRBD1. Germline V CDR1 and CDR2: LGHNA, YSLEER. The CDR3 runs 16 residues. The trim removed 0 bases at V and 5 bases at J, leaving 9 bases unmatched. The CDR3 sequence: CASSQDGTDLGYGYTF. The CDR3 nucleotides are TGCGCCAGCAGCCAAGATGGGACAGACCTAGGATATGGCTACACCTTC.

The CDR3 nucleotides are TGTGCCTGGAGTGTGGAGGGTCAGACCCAGTACTTC. It yields the protein CAWSVEGQTQYF. V gene TRBV30 combines with J gene TRBJ2-5, with D possibly matching TRBD2 (6 bases). Germline loops: CDR1 GTSNPN, CDR2 SVGIG (reference sequence). The CDR3 is made up of 12 amino acids. V lost 0 bases and J 6 bases, leaving 8 bases between the germline ends.

The chain links TRBV30 to TRBJ1-4, with a tentative D call TRBD1 (5 bases). This CDR3 is built from 11 residues. Trimming pared 2 bases from V and 8 bases from J, leaving 6 bases between. Per the germline V gene, CDR1 is GTSNPN and CDR2 is SVGIG (reference sequence). For the CDR3, the DNA is TGTGCCTGGAGTAACAGGGAAAAACTGTTTTTT. Amino acid sequence: CAWSNREKLFF.

This chain connects TRBV2 to TRBJ1-2; possible D gene TRBD1, 5 bases. CDR1 and CDR2 (germline): SNHLY, FYNNEI. The CDR3 has 13 amino acids. Trimming cost V 6 bases and J 3 bases, with 11 bases left between them. CDR3 DNA sequence: TGTGCCAGCAGGGGGGAGGCAGACTATGGCTACACCTTC. As protein: CASRGEADYGYTF.

The chain employs TRBV6-2 or TRBV6-3 and TRBJ1-5, with 8 bases identical to TRBD1. The CDR3 covers 17 residues. V lost 6 bases and J lost 4; bases outside the gene matches: 14. Germline assignment: CDR1 MNHEY and CDR2 SVGEGT. The CDR3 region has the DNA TGTGCCAGCAGCTTCGGACCGGACAGGGTCGGTAATCAGCCCCAGCATTTT. Translation: CASSFGPDRVGNQPQHF.

The rearrangement joins TRBV9 to TRBJ1-2; D is ambiguous. Germline V gene sequence: CDR1 SGDLS, CDR2 YYNGEE. The CDR3 has 14 residues. Trimming took off 4 bases at V and 7 bases at J, with 17 bases between the two ends. Here the CDR3 reads CASSPRGPSGGYTF. The CDR3 DNA reads TGTGCCAGCAGCCCCAGAGGGCCCTCAGGTGGCTACACCTTC.

V usage is TRBV28 and J usage is TRBJ2-7; TRBD1 matches 9 bases. The CDR3 spans 14 residues. CDR1 is MDHEN and CDR2 is SYDVKM in the germline V gene. V trimming: 6 bases; J trimming: 2 bases; junction bases outside the gene matches: 5. CDR3 nucleotides: TGTGCCAGCAGAGTGGGGGACAGGGCCTACGAGCAGTACTTC. Protein product: CASRVGDRAYEQYF.

The V and J genes are TRBV4-2 and TRBJ1-1; 9 bases are shared with TRBD1. CDR3 length equals 15 residues. V was clipped by 2 bases and J by 4 bases; unmatched bases: 5. Germline CDR1 reads LGHNA; CDR2 reads YNFKEQ. The CDR3 is CASSQIQGASTEAFF. The DNA of the CDR3 is TGTGCCAGCAGCCAAATACAGGGGGCGAGCACTGAAGCTTTCTTT.

V gene TRBV3-1 (or the pseudogene TRBV3-2) combines with J gene TRBJ1-4, with D tentatively TRBD1 (6 bases). Trimming left V 0 bases short and J 3 bases short, with 11 bases between. The germline V gene encodes CDR1 LGHDT and CDR2 YNNKEL (reference sequence). This CDR3 comprises 16 residues. CDR3 coding DNA: TGTGCCAGCAGCCAAGACCAACAGGGACCTAATGAAAAACTGTTTTTT. Protein: CASSQDQQGPNEKLFF.

This chain connects TRBV7-9 to TRBJ1-5; D is unclear. CDR3 length: 16 residues. Per the germline V gene, CDR1 is SEHNR and CDR2 is FQNEAQ (reference sequence). V gave up 2 bases and J gave up 2 bases, with 13 bases separating them. CDR3 coding DNA: TGTGCCAGCAGCTTATGGGGAGCCGAAGGCAATCAGCCCCAGCATTTT. This encodes CASSLWGAEGNQPQHF.

This clone occurred once. This rearrangement joins TRBV25-1 to TRBJ1-4; no reliable D call. V shed 2 bases and J shed 0 bases, with 13 bases lying between them. The CDR3 covers 17 residues. Looked up from germline, CDR1 is MGHDK and CDR2 is SYGVNS. The DNA for the CDR3 is TGTGCCAGCAGTGAACTCACTCCCGGGACAACTAATGAAAAACTGTTTTTT. Amino acids: CASSELTPGTTNEKLFF.

In this sample, this clone turned up once. The genes are TRBV12-3 or TRBV12-4 and TRBJ2-7, with TRBD2 as a possible D gene (7 bases). With 8 bases removed from V and 5 bases from J, the gap between germline ends came to 16 bases. The CDR3 extends over 13 amino acids. The CDR3 region is CASWRGGLDEQYF. The CDR3 coding sequence is TGTGCCAGCTGGAGGGGGGGATTGGACGAGCAGTACTTC.

The chain carries TRBV4-3 and TRBJ2-3; 10 nucleotides match TRBD2. J gave up 9 bases and V 0 bases, and 6 bases lay outside the gene matches. The CDR3 is made up of 15 amino acids. Germline loops: CDR1 LGHNA, CDR2 YSLEER. CDR3 nucleotides: TGCGCCAGCAGCCAAGACCTGTTAGCGGGAGGCACGCAGTATTTT. It codes for CASSQDLLAGGTQYF.

In regard to this clone: The junction does not match germline at one end; this may be a read error. The chain uses TRBV30 and TRBJ1-2; a weak D match, TRBD1 (5 bases). The CDR3 loop spans 11 amino acids. Germline V CDR1 and CDR2: GTSNPN, SVGIG (reference sequence). The DNA of the CDR3 is TGTGCCCGGAGTGCAGGGTACGGCTACACCTTC. This codes for CARSAGYGYTF.

This clone has more than one count but fewer than ten. This chain links TRBV13 with TRBJ2-1, with no clear D. This CDR3 region has 13 residues. The germline gives CDR1 PRHDT, CDR2 FYEKMQ (reference sequence). V was cut by 2 bases and J by 2 bases, with 4 bases left in between. The CDR3 nucleotides are TGTGCCAGCAGCTTAATAACCTACAATGAGCAGTTCTTC. Translating gives CASSLITYNEQFF.